One and the same sample provided the 18 T cell receptor beta chains below, sequenced in a study of sequential checkpoint blockade in melanoma. Sequencing used immunoSEQ multiplex PCR; TCRdb keeps in-frame clones, though not all of them. The table includes 27,000 or so clones, roughly four fifths detected once. Sample treatment: randomized to nivolumab then ipilimumab (arm A) or the reverse (arm B). Sequencing was performed on CD8+ T cells sorted from blood (inferred from file names), taken from a patient given nivolumab and ipilimumab in sequence. The source of these receptors is a human donor with melanoma.

V and J are TRBV4-3 and TRBJ1-6, with unresolved D. Trimming pared 0 bases from V and 9 bases from J, leaving 15 bases between. This CDR3 region has 16 residues. CDR1 and CDR2 from the germline V gene are LGHNA and YSLEER. The CDR3 sequence is CASSQDYSHSSSPLHF. In DNA, the CDR3 is TGCGCCAGCAGCCAAGATTACTCCCATAGCAGTTCACCCCTCCACTTT.

The CDR3 here is CASSLSGGRMETQYF. DNA of the CDR3: TGTGCCAGCAGCTTAAGCGGGGGGCGGATGGAGACCCAGTACTTC. The V and J genes are TRBV7-7 and TRBJ2-5; 9 positions match TRBD2. The CDR3 loop spans 15 amino acids. Germline V gene lookup returns CDR1 SSHAT and CDR2 FNYEAQ (reference sequence). V lost 2 bases and J lost 5; bases outside the gene matches: 6.

This clone has a handful of counts. The rearrangement joins TRBV4-3 to TRBJ2-7, with a tentative D call TRBD1 (6 bases). From germline, CDR1 is LGHNA and CDR2 YSLEER. Deletions cut 11 bases from V and 6 bases from J, with 14 bases between. The CDR3 is 11 amino acids. The DNA for the CDR3 is TGCGCCTCCAGCTTAGGGGGCGAGCAGTACTTC. This encodes CASSLGGEQYF.

The rearrangement links TRBV4-1 to TRBJ2-7; TRBD1 agrees at 7 bases. The length of the CDR3 is 15 residues. CDR1 and CDR2 (germline): MGHRA, YSYEKL. J was trimmed by 3 bases and V by 3 bases; bases with no gene match: 8. CDR3 nucleotides: TGCGCCAGCAGCCAGGTCCCCGGGACAGTCTACGAGCAGTACTTC. Translating gives CASSQVPGTVYEQYF.

The V gene is TRBV29-1, the J gene TRBJ2-4; D perhaps matches TRBD1 (5 bases). V lost 4 bases and J 7 bases, leaving 11 bases between the germline ends. The length of the CDR3 is 12 residues. CDR1 is SQVTM and CDR2 is ANQGSEA in the germline V gene. CDR3 coding DNA: TGCAGCGTTGCAGCAGGGTCTAACATTCAGTACTTC. As protein: CSVAAGSNIQYF.

The chain carries TRBV27 and TRBJ2-1; 7 bases line up with TRBD1. CDR1 and CDR2 (germline): MNHEY, SMNVEV (reference sequence). J was trimmed by 9 bases and V by 1 base; bases with no gene match: 6. The CDR3 length is 14 residues. The CDR3 region has the DNA TGTGCCAGCAGTTTATACAGGGGATCTAGTGAGCAGTTCTTC. It specifies CASSLYRGSSEQFF.

The rearrangement joins TRBV10-3 to TRBJ2-3; 7 bases fit TRBD2. V lost 4 bases to trimming and J lost 3 bases; unmatched junction nucleotides: 4. The length of the CDR3 is 14 residues. Germline CDR1 reads ENHRY; CDR2 reads SYGVKD. Here the CDR3 DNA reads TGTGCCATCAGTGGGGAGGGAGGAACAGATACGCAGTATTTT. Its translation is CAISGEGGTDTQYF.

V gene TRBV4-2 combines with J gene TRBJ2-7, with D uncertain. Between the trimmed V and J ends, which lost 1 base and 3 bases, there was a span of 7 bases. Germline V gives CDR1 LGHNA, CDR2 YNFKEQ. The CDR3 loop spans 13 amino acids. In DNA form, the CDR3 reads TGTGCCAGCAGCCAAGGAACCGGCTACGAGCAGTACTTC. This gives the protein CASSQGTGYEQYF.

The V gene is TRBV5-1, the J gene TRBJ2-7; 7 bases are a match to TRBD1. The germline CDR1 and CDR2 sequences are SGHRS and YFSETQ. Unmatched junction bases numbered 3, after V lost 0 bases and J lost 3 bases. The CDR3 length is 14 residues. CDR3 bases: TGCGCCAGCAGCTTGGTAGGGACAGTCTACGAGCAGTACTTC. It specifies CASSLVGTVYEQYF.

The chain links TRBV6-5 to TRBJ2-5; D not certain. With 2 bases removed from V and 2 bases from J, the gap between germline ends came to 6 bases. In germline, CDR1 is MNHEY, CDR2 SVGAGI. This CDR3 is 13 amino acids long. CDR3 amino acids: CASSYGQQETQYF. The CDR3 DNA is TGTGCCAGCAGTTACGGGCAGCAAGAGACCCAGTACTTC.

The V and J genes are TRBV21-1 and TRBJ1-1; TRBD1 is taken as the D call from the table, unchecked against the DNA. TRBV21-1 counts as a pseudogene. The CDR3 is made up of 17 amino acids. The DNA of the CDR3 is TGTGCCAGCAGTTATACTCCTACCGGGGACAGGGGTAGGAGAGCTTTCTTT. Its protein product is CASSYTPTGDRGRRAFF.

The chain carries TRBV27 and TRBJ1-2; unclear D gene. With 4 bases removed from V and 4 bases from J, the gap between germline ends came to 13 bases. The germline V gene encodes CDR1 MNHEY and CDR2 SMNVEV (reference sequence). This CDR3 is built from 14 residues. The CDR3, as DNA: TGTGCCAGCAGTTCGGGTCTGGAGGGCTATGGCTACACCTTC. Its protein product is CASSSGLEGYGYTF.

The CDR3 DNA is TGTGCCAGCAGTGCTTACGAGCAGTACTTC. This sequence encodes CASSAYEQYF. The rearrangement uses TRBV25-1 and TRBJ2-7; D not certain. Germline V gene sequence: CDR1 MGHDK, CDR2 SYGVNS. This CDR3 has 10 residues. The V gene lost 4 bases and the J gene lost 4 bases, with 2 bases spanning the gap.

The chain joins TRBV9 to TRBJ2-5; 11 nucleotides align to TRBD2. The CDR3 sequence is 15 residues long. The V and J ends lost 5 bases and 4 bases, in that order; junction bases with no gene match: 7. In germline, CDR1 is SGDLS, CDR2 YYNGEE. The CDR3 DNA reads TGTGCCAGCAGTGAACTAGCGGGAGCGGTAGAGACCCAGTACTTC. Residues: CASSELAGAVETQYF.

The chain carries TRBV2 and TRBJ2-3; 8 nucleotides line up with TRBD2. V gave up 5 bases and J gave up 5 bases; unmatched junction bases: 15. The germline gives CDR1 SNHLY, CDR2 FYNNEI. CDR3 length: 17 residues. The CDR3 is CASSLKVLAAPGDTQYF. DNA for the CDR3: TGTGCCAGCAGTCTGAAGGTACTAGCGGCCCCCGGAGATACGCAGTATTTT.

The V gene is TRBV15, the J gene TRBJ2-3; possibly TRBD2 for D (6 bases). The germline V gene has CDR1 LNHNV and CDR2 YYDKDF (reference sequence). The CDR3 runs 14 residues. V was clipped by 1 base and J by 1 base, with 6 bases between them. CDR3 amino acids: CATSRGLGTDTQYF. CDR3 nucleotide sequence: TGTGCCACCAGCAGAGGACTAGGCACAGATACGCAGTATTTT.

The CDR3 region is CASSVGGTSTDTQYF. For the CDR3, the DNA is TGTGCCAGCAGTGTTGGGGGGACTAGCACAGATACGCAGTATTTT. The rearrangement links TRBV6-1 to TRBJ2-3; possibly TRBD2 for D (6 bases). The germline gives CDR1 MNHNS, CDR2 SASEGT. Trimming pared 4 bases from V and 0 bases from J, leaving 11 bases between. The length of the CDR3 is 15 residues.

This clone has just a few counts. The chain is built from TRBV19 and TRBJ1-1; D gene unclear. CDR3 length: 15 residues. V was trimmed by 6 bases and J by 3 bases, leaving 17 bases between them. Germline V gene lookup returns CDR1 LNHDA and CDR2 SQIVND (reference sequence). The CDR3 region has the DNA TGTGCCAGTAGGGCCCTACGATCGGAGTACACTGAAGCTTTCTTT. Translating it yields CASRALRSEYTEAFF.